Listed below are T cell receptor beta chains from one sample, sequenced in a study of CD8+CD57+ T cells in acquired aplastic anemia. TCRdb re-analysed the reads in MiXCR, keeping a single row per CDR3 protein. The sample contains 150,000 to 200,000 distinct CDR3 sequences, approximately 43% of which appear only once. The sequenced sample consisted of sorted CD4+, CD8+, or CD8+CD57+ T cells (not recorded which) from PBMCs. These receptors all stem from a human donor in good health. The CDR3 runs from the conserved cysteine through the conserved F or W. D genes are given only for firm matches. Size values are once, few and many counts, or a class for expanded clones, and some rows have none.

V	D	size	J	DNA	CDR3
TRBV7-8	NA	NA	TRBJ1-3	TGTGCCAGCAGCTTAGGAGGGTGGTCCGGAAACACCATATATTTT	CASSLGGWSGNTIYF
TRBV7-3	NA	NA	TRBJ2-6	TGTGCCAGCAGCCCGCCATTCCCCGGTGGGGCCAACGTCCTGACTTTC	CASSPPFPGGANVLTF
TRBV5-1	TRBD2	many	TRBJ2-5	TGCGCCAGCGGGACTAGCGAAGGGCGGGACCAGTACTTC	CASGTSEGRDQYF
TRBV7-2	NA	many	TRBJ1-6	TGTGCCAGCAGCTTATTGCGGGCAGATAATTCACCCCTCCACTTT	CASSLLRADNSPLHF
TRBV2	NA	many	TRBJ2-3	TGTGCCAGCAGTGGTGGGGACCATAGCACAGATACGCAGTATTTT	CASSGGDHSTDTQYF
TRBV20-1	NA	many	TRBJ2-3	TGCAGTGCTAGCGCAGATACGCAGTATTTT	CSASADTQYF
TRBV20-1	NA	NA	TRBJ2-1	TGCAGTGCTAGGGGCGGTGGCTCCTACAATGAGCAGTTCTTC	CSARGGGSYNEQFF
TRBV24-1	NA	few	TRBJ2-7	TGTGCCACCAGTGGTAGAGGGCTCACCTACGAGCAGTACTTC	CATSGRGLTYEQYF
TRBV6-1	TRBD1	many	TRBJ1-5	TGTGCCAGCAGACGGACAGGGGGCGTAGATCAGCCCCAGCATTTT	CASRRTGGVDQPQHF
TRBV12-3/TRBV12-4	TRBD1	few	TRBJ1-4	TGTGCCAGCAGTCCTACCGGGACAGGGGTGAAAAAACTGTTTTTT	CASSPTGTGVKKLFF
TRBV10-1	TRBD1	many	TRBJ1-2	TGCGCCAGCAGTGACCGCCGGAACAGGGGCCCGGCCGGCTACACCTTC	CASSDRRNRGPAGYTF
TRBV6-1	NA	many	TRBJ1-5	TGTGCCAGCTCGCAAGGCCGGGGAAATAAGCCCCAGCATTTT	CASSQGRGNKPQHF
TRBV30	NA	NA	TRBJ2-3	TGTGCCTGGAGTGTAGGACAGAGCACAGATACGCAGTATTTT	CAWSVGQSTDTQYF
TRBV11-2	TRBD1	many	TRBJ1-1	TGTGCCAGCAGCTTAATGACAGGGGGCACTGAAGCTTTCTTT	CASSLMTGGTEAFF
TRBV7-5	NA	many	TRBJ1-2	NA	CISVPEAPGGPSYGYTF
TRBV7-9	TRBD1	NA	TRBJ1-2	TGTGCCAGCAACACGGGACAGGGGGGTTATGGCTACACCTTC	CASNTGQGGYGYTF
TRBV24-1	NA	many	TRBJ1-5	TGTGCCACCAGTGAGGGCGGGGGTTTAGAGCCCCAGCATTTT	CATSEGGGLEPQHF
TRBV6-1	TRBD1	many	TRBJ2-7	TGTGCCAGCCTGGGACAGGAATCCTACGAGCAGTACTTC	CASLGQESYEQYF
TRBV20-1	TRBD2	many	TRBJ2-1	TGCAGTGCTAATAGCGGGCCCGCCAATGAGCAGTTCTTC	CSANSGPANEQFF
TRBV20-1	NA	once	TRBJ2-7	TGCAGTGCAACCCGGACTGATAGAGGCTCCTACGAGCAGTACTTC	CSATRTDRGSYEQYF
TRBV5-4	TRBD1	NA	TRBJ1-1	TGTGCCAGCAGCAGGCGGGACAGAGACACTGAAGCTTTCTTT	CASSRRDRDTEAFF
TRBV20-1	NA	NA	TRBJ1-5	TGCAGTGCAGGAGGGGGGAATCAGCCCCAGCATTTT	CSAGGGNQPQHF
TRBV28	NA	NA	TRBJ1-5	TGTGCCAGCACCTCCCGGTGGGGCGATCAGCCCCAGCATTTT	CASTSRWGDQPQHF
TRBV28	NA	many	TRBJ2-7	TGTGCCAGCAGCCCTGCCCTAGCGTTGACCTACGAGCAGTACTTC	CASSPALALTYEQYF
TRBV19	TRBD2	NA	TRBJ2-7	TGTGCCAGTAGTATTGGCGGGAGAAGGTACGAGCAGTACTTC	CASSIGGRRYEQYF
TRBV20-1	NA	NA	TRBJ2-3	TGCAGTGCTAGAGATCTGGGCAGGGCGGGCACAGGTACGCAGTATTTT	CSARDLGRAGTGTQYF
TRBV24-1	NA	few	TRBJ2-5	TGTGCCACCAGTGTAGGGGCTTCTAGCAGACAAGAGACCCAGTACTTC	CATSVGASSRQETQYF
TRBV19	NA	NA	TRBJ2-1	TGTGCCAGTGGCCACGACAGTTATAATGAGCAGTTCTTC	CASGHDSYNEQFF
TRBV5-1	NA	many	TRBJ1-1	TGCGCCAGCAGCTCGGACGGCCGCACTGAAGCTTTCTTT	CASSSDGRTEAFF
TRBV5-4	NA	once	TRBJ1-1	TGTGCCAGCAGCCCCCTAAGTCCGAACACTGAAGCTTTCTTT	CASSPLSPNTEAFF
TRBV29-1	NA	NA	TRBJ2-5	TGCAGCTCTGAAACAGGCGGGGAGACCCAGTACTTC	CSSETGGETQYF
TRBV12-3/TRBV12-4	TRBD1	many	TRBJ1-1	TGTGCCAGCAGTTTGAGACAGGGACGGATTGACACTGAAGCTTTCTTT	CASSLRQGRIDTEAFF
TRBV20-1	NA	many	TRBJ2-5	TGCAGTTTTGGAGGGGGGGCGGGGGAGACCCAGTACTTC	CSFGGGAGETQYF
TRBV19	NA	NA	TRBJ1-5	TGTGCCAGTAGTATAACATTTTATAGCAATCAGCCCCAGCATTTT	CASSITFYSNQPQHF
TRBV10-3	NA	NA	TRBJ1-1	TGTGCCATCAGTGATGGGCGGAACACCATGAACACTGAAGCTTTCTTT	CAISDGRNTMNTEAFF
TRBV12-3/TRBV12-4	NA	NA	TRBJ2-7	TGTGCCAGCAGTTCCGGGAAAACGAGCGAGCAGTACTTC	CASSSGKTSEQYF
TRBV18	NA	NA	TRBJ1-1	TGTGCCAGCTCAATGGGGGCAGGCACTGAAGCTTTCTTT	CASSMGAGTEAFF